The rows below give T cell receptor beta chains drawn from one sample of a study of identical twins. TCRdb reanalysed the 5' RACE reads using MiXCR and keeps one entry per CDR3 protein. The sample shows a few hundred thousand distinct CDR3 sequences, approximately 9.6% of them seen only once. This same sample was also taken into another study, of yellow fever vaccine responses in identical twins.

The specimen sequenced was PBMCs. These receptors were obtained from a woman between 18 and 29 years old in good health. CDR3s include the opening cysteine and the closing phenylalanine or tryptophan. D genes are given only for firm matches. Clone size is given for some rows only: seen once, a few or many times, or a class if the clone is expanded.

size	J	D	V	CDR3	DNA
NA	TRBJ2-7	TRBD1	TRBV20-1	CSARDVGTGFNEQYF	TGCAGTGCTAGAGACGTAGGGACAGGGTTCAACGAGCAGTACTTC
NA	TRBJ2-3	NA	TRBV30	CAWSGVVRGTDTQYF	TGTGCCTGGAGCGGTGTAGTTCGGGGCACAGATACGCAGTATTTT
many	TRBJ2-1	NA	TRBV14	CASSHPRDRADLDLYNEQFF	TGTGCCAGCAGCCACCCCAGGGACCGAGCGGACCTGGACCTTTACAATGAGCAGTTCTTC
many	TRBJ1-2	TRBD1	TRBV27	CASSVTGTDRVLTPNYGYTF	TGTGCCAGCAGTGTTACAGGAACTGACAGGGTGTTAACTCCTAACTATGGCTACACCTTC
many	TRBJ2-1	NA	TRBV9	CASSVGLTSNNEQFF	TGTGCCAGCAGCGTAGGATTGACATCCAACAATGAGCAGTTCTTC
many	TRBJ2-1	TRBD2	TRBV20-1	CSARTSGSVNEQFF	TGCAGTGCTCGGACTAGCGGGAGTGTCAATGAGCAGTTCTTC
NA	TRBJ2-7	NA	TRBV7-9	CASSSSSLTYEQYF	TGTGCCAGCAGCTCCAGCTCACTGACCTACGAGCAGTACTTC
NA	TRBJ2-5	NA	TRBV3-1	CASTLLHQETQYF	TGTGCCAGCACCCTTCTTCACCAAGAGACCCAGTACTTC
few	TRBJ2-1	TRBD2	TRBV6-2/TRBV6-3	CASMNSGSTNEQFF	TGTGCCAGCATGAATAGCGGGAGTACGAATGAGCAGTTCTTC
few	TRBJ2-7	TRBD2	TRBV25-1	CASSDGLGFGEQYF	TGTGCCAGCAGTGATGGACTAGGGTTTGGGGAGCAGTACTTC
few	TRBJ2-2	NA	TRBV7-3	CASSSGARGANTGELFF	TGTGCCAGCAGCTCCGGGGCGAGGGGGGCGAACACCGGGGAGCTGTTTTTT
few	TRBJ2-7	TRBD2	TRBV7-2	CASRGAGDYEQYF	TGTGCCAGCAGAGGAGCGGGGGACTACGAGCAGTACTTC
few	TRBJ2-7	TRBD2	TRBV20-1	CSAREVLAGIYEQYF	TGCAGTGCTAGAGAGGTCCTAGCGGGAATTTACGAGCAGTACTTC
few	TRBJ1-1	NA	TRBV5-1	CASSLGEGNEAFF	TGCGCCAGCAGCTTGGGTGAGGGGAATGAAGCTTTCTTT
many	TRBJ2-1	NA	TRBV7-2	CASSLTTNEQFF	TGTGCCAGCAGCTTGACGACCAATGAGCAGTTCTTC
NA	TRBJ1-1	TRBD1	TRBV28	CASSLDRARTEAFF	TGTGCCAGCAGTTTGGACAGGGCGAGGACTGAAGCTTTCTTT
NA	TRBJ2-5	NA	TRBV3-1	CASSQDWSGAGETQYF	TGTGCCAGCAGCCAAGATTGGTCTGGAGCGGGTGAGACCCAGTACTTC